Sequencing of this TCR beta chain was carried out in a study of cytomegalovirus exposure and HLA in healthy donors. Primers: 60 Vbeta forward and 13 Jbeta reverse. Profiling relied on immunoSEQ multiplex PCR, and the TCRdb table lists in-frame clones only, not all of them. The sample shows 160,000 or so clones, roughly four fifths of them seen only once. This clone was observed a few times. Its cognate antigen is unknown. Trimming left V 0 bases short and J 4 bases short, with 7 bases between. The length of the CDR3 is 14 residues. Germline CDR1 reads LGHNA; CDR2 reads YSLEER. Study outcomes and limitations: Most sequenced TCRs were rare (though some public TCRs occurred in many donors). Later analysis identified several of the most significant clusters that appeared linked to common viral pathogens. The study flagged 150 to 200 TCR beta chains as cytomegalovirus-associated.

The genes are TRBV4-3 and TRBJ2-1; TRBD2 might be the D (5 bases). This sequence was found in a man aged 50 or older in good health and CMV-seropositive. The material sequenced was PBMCs. CDR3 sequence (DNA): TGCGCCAGCAGCCAAGAAGGAGGTTACAATGAGCAGTTCTTC. This encodes CASSQEGGYNEQFF.